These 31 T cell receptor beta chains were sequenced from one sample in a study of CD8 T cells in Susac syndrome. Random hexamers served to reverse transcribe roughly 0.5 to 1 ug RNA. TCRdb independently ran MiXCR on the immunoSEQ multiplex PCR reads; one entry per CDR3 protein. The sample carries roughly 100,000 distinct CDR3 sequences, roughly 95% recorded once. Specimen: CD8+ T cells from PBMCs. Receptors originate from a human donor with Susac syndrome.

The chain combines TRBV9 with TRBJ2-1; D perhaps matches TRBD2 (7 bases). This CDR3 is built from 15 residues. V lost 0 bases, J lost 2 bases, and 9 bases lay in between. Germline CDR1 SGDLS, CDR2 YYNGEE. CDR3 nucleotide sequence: TGTGCCAGCAGCGTAGCGGGGGGCCCCTACAATGAGCAGTTCTTC. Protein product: CASSVAGGPYNEQFF. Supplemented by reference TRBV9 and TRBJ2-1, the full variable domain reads DSGVTQTPKHLITATGQRVTLRCSPRSGDLSVYWYQQSLDQGLQFLIQYYNGEERAKGNILERFSAQQFPDLHSELNLSSLELGDSALYFCASSVAGGPYNEQFFGPGTRLTVL.

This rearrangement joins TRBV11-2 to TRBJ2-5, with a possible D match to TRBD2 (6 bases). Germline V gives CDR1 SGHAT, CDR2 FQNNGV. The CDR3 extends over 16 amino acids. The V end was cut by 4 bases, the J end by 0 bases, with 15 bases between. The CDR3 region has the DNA TGTGCCAGCAGCTCCGGACTATCTATGTACCAAGAGACCCAGTACTTC. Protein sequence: CASSSGLSMYQETQYF.

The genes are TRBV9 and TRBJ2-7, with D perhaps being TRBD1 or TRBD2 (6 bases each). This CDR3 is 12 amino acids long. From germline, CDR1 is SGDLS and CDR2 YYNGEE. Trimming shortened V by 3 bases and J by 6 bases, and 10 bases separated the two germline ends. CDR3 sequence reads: CASSAGGTEQYF. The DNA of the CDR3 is TGTGCCAGCAGCGCCGGGGGCACCGAGCAGTACTTC.

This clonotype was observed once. The CDR3 DNA follows: TGTGCCAGCAGCGTAGGCAGCGGGGGGACACTCGAGCAGTACTTC. Amino acids: CASSVGSGGTLEQYF. This chain uses TRBV9 with TRBJ2-7; the match to TRBD2 covers 9 bases. J gave up 6 bases and V 0 bases, and 7 bases lay outside the gene matches. Germline V gene data show CDR1 as SGDLS and CDR2 as YYNGEE. This CDR3 has 15 residues.

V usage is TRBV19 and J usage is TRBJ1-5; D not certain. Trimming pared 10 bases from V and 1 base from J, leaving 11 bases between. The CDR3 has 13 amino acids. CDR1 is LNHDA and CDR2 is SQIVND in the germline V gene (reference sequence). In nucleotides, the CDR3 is TGTGCCACTTCACATCGAAGCAATCAGCCCCAGCATTTT. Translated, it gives CATSHRSNQPQHF.

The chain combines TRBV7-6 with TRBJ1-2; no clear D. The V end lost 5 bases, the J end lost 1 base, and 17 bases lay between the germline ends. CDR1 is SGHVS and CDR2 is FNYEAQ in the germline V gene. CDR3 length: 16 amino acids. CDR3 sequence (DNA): TGTGCCAGCAGCCAATTCGACACCAATCATAACTATGGCTACACCTTC. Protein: CASSQFDTNHNYGYTF.

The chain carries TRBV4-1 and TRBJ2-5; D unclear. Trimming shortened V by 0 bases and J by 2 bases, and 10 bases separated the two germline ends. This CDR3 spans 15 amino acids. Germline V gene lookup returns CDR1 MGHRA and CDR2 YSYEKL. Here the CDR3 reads CASSQELGLQETQYF. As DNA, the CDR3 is TGCGCCAGCAGCCAAGAGTTAGGGCTTCAAGAGACCCAGTACTTC.

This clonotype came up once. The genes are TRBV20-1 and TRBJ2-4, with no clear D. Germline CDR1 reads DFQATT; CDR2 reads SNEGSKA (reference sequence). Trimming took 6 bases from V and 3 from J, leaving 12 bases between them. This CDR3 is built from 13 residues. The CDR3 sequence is CSADRRDKNIQYF. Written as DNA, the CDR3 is TGCAGTGCGGACCGTAGAGACAAAAACATTCAGTACTTC.

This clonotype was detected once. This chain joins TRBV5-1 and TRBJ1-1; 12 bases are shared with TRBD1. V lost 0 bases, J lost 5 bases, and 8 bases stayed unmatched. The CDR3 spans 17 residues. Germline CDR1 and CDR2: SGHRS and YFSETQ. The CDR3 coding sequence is TGCGCCAGCAGCTTGGAGGGACAGGGGGCGCCTGGGACTGAAGCTTTCTTT. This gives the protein CASSLEGQGAPGTEAFF.

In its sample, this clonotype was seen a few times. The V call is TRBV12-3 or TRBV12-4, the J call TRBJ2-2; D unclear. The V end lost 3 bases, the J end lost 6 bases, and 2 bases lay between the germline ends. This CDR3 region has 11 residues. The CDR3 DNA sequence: TGTGCCAGCAGTTTTGCCGGGGAGCTGTTTTTT. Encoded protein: CASSFAGELFF.

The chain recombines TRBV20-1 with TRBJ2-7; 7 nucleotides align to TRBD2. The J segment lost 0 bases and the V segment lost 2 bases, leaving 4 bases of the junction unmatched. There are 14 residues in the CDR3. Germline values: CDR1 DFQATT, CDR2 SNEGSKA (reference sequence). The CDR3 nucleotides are TGCAGTGCTAGACCTGAGCGGGACTCCTACGAGCAGTACTTC. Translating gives CSARPERDSYEQYF.

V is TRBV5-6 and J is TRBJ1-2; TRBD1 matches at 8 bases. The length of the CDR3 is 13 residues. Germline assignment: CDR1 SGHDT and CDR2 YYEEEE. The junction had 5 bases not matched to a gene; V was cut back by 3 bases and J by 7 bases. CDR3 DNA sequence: TGTGCCAGCAGCTCAACTACAGGGGGTGGCTACACCTTC. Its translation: CASSSTTGGGYTF.

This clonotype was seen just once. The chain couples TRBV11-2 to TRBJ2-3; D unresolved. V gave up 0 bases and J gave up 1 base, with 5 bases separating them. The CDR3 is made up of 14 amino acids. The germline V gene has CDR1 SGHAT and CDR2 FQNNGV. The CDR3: CASSLEYGTDTQYF. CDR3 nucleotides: TGTGCCAGCAGCTTAGAGTACGGCACAGATACGCAGTATTTT.

The CDR3 coding sequence is TGCAGTGCTCGATTGGACACCCCTGAAGCTTTCTTT. Its translation is CSARLDTPEAFF. V usage is TRBV20-1 and J usage is TRBJ1-1, with D possibly TRBD1 on 5 matching bases. This CDR3 region has 12 residues. With 5 bases removed from V and 6 bases from J, the gap between germline ends came to 13 bases. Germline V gene sequence: CDR1 DFQATT, CDR2 SNEGSKA (reference sequence).

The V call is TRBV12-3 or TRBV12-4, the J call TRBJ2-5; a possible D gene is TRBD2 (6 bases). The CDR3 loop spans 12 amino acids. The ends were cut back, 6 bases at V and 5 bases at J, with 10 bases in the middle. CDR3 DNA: TGTGCCAGCAGCCCAGCGGGCGAGACCCAGTACTTC. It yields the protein CASSPAGETQYF.

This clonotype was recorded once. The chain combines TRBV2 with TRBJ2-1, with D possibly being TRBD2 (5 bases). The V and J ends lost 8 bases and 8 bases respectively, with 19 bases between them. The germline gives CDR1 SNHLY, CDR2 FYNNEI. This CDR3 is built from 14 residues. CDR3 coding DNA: TGTGCCAGCGAGGGCCGCGGGTCGGTCGATGAGCAGTTCTTC. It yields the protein CASEGRGSVDEQFF.

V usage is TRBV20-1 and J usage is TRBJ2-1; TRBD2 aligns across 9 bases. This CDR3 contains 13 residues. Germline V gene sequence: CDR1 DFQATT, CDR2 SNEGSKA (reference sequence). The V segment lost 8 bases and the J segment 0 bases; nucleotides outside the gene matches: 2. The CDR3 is CSYSGGSYNEQFF. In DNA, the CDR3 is TGCAGTTATAGCGGGGGCTCCTACAATGAGCAGTTCTTC.

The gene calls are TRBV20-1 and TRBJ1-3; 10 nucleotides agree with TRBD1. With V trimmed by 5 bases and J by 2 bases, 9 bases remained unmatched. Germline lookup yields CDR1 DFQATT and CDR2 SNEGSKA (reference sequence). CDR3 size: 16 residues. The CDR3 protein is CSALNTGQGAGNTIYF. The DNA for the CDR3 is TGCAGTGCTCTAAACACTGGACAGGGGGCTGGAAACACCATATATTTT.

The CDR3 sequence: CASSLDPDPNTGELFF. CDR3 in DNA: TGCGCCAGCAGCTTGGATCCGGACCCTAACACCGGGGAGCTGTTTTTT. The chain is built from TRBV5-1 and TRBJ2-2, with D unclear. Trimming cost V 0 bases and J 2 bases, with 11 bases left between them. This CDR3 has 16 residues. From germline, CDR1 is SGHRS and CDR2 YFSETQ.

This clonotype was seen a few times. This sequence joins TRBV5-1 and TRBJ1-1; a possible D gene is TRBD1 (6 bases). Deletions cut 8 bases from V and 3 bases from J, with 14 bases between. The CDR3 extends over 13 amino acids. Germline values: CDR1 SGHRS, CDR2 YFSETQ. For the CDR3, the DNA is TGCGCCAGTTATGGGGGGCCTGACACTGAAGCTTTCTTT. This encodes CASYGGPDTEAFF.

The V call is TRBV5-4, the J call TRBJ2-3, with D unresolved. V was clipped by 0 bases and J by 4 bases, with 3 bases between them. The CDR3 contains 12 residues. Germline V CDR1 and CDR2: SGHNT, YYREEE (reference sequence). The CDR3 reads CASSLEADTQYF. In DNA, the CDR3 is TGTGCCAGCAGCTTGGAGGCAGATACGCAGTATTTT. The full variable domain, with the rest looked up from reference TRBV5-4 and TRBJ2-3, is ETGVTQSPTHLIKTRGQQVTLRCSSQSGHNTVSWYQQALGQGPQFIFQYYREEENGRGNFPPRFSGLQFPNYSSELNVNALELDDSALYLCASSLEADTQYFGPGTRLTVL.

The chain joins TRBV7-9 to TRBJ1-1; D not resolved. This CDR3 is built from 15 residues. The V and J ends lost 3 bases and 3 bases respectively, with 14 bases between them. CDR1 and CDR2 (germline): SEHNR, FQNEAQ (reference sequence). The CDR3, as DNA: TGTGCCAGCAGCTTGGAGGGCGTTGTGGACACTGAAGCTTTCTTT. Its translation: CASSLEGVVDTEAFF. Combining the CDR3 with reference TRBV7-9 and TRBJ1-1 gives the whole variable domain DTGVSQNPRHKITKRGQNVTFRCDPISEHNRLYWYRQTLGQGPEFLTYFQNEAQLEKSRLLSDRFSAERPKGSFSTLEIQRTEQGDSAMYLCASSLEGVVDTEAFFGQGTRLTVV.

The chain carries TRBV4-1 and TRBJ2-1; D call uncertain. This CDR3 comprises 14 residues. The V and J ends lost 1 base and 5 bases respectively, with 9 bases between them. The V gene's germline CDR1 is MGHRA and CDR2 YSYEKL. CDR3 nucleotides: TGCGCCAGCAGCCAAGTGGGTGGCGACAATGAGCAGTTCTTC. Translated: CASSQVGGDNEQFF.

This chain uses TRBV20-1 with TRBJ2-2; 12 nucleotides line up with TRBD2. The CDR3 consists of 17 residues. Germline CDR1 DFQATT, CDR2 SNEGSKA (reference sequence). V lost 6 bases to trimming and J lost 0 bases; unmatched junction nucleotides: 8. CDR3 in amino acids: CSAGLTSGGSNTGELFF. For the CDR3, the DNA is TGCAGTGCCGGCCTCACTAGCGGGGGGTCGAACACCGGGGAGCTGTTTTTT.

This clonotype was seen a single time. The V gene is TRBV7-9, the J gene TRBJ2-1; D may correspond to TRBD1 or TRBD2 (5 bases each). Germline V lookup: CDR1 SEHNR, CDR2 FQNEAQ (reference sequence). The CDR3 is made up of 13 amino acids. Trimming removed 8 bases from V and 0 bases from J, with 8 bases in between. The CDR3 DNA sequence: TGTGCCAGCCAGGGAGTCTCCTACAATGAGCAGTTCTTC. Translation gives CASQGVSYNEQFF.

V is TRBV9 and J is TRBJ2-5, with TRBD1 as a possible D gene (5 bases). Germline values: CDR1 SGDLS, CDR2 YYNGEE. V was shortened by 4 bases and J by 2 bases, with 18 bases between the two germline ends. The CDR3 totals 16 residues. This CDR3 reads CASSRTGAILQETQYF. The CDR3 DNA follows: TGTGCCAGCAGCCGAACTGGGGCGATCCTTCAAGAGACCCAGTACTTC.

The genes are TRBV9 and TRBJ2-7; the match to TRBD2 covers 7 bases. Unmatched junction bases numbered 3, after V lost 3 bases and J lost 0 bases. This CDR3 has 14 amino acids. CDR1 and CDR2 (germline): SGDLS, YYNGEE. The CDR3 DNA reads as TGTGCCAGCAGCGGCAGGACTAGCTCCTACGAGCAGTACTTC. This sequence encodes CASSGRTSSYEQYF.

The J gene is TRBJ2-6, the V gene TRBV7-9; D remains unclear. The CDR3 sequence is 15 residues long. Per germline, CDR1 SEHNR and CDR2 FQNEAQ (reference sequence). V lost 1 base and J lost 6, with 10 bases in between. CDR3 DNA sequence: TGTGCCAGCAGCTTAGGAAGTAGTAAGGCCAACGTCCTGACTTTC. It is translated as CASSLGSSKANVLTF.

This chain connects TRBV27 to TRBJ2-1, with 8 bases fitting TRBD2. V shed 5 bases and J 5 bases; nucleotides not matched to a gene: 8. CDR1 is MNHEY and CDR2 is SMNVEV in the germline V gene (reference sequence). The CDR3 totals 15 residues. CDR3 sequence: CASSPGGARNNEQFF. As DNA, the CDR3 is TGTGCCAGCAGTCCCGGGGGGGCCCGGAACAATGAGCAGTTCTTC.

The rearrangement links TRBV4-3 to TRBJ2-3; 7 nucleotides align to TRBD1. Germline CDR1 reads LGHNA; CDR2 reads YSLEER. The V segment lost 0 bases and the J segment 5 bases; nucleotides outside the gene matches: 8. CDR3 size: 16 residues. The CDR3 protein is CASSQDGDSDGDTQYF. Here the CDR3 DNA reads TGCGCCAGCAGCCAAGACGGGGACAGTGACGGAGATACGCAGTATTTT.

The CDR3 sequence: CASSYGRSPYEQYF. In nucleotides, the CDR3 is TGTGCCAGCAGCTACGGGCGATCGCCCTACGAGCAGTACTTC. V and J are TRBV7-2 and TRBJ2-7; D remains ambiguous. The V end was cut by 4 bases, the J end by 2 bases, with 12 bases between. The CDR3 spans 14 residues. Germline CDR1 reads SGHTA; CDR2 reads FQGNSA.